This T cell receptor (beta chain) was captured in a study of shared clonotypes between healthy human individuals (dated by TCRdb to 2018 to 2020). In the study overall: Three men and two women, aged 18 to 49 years, made up the cohort. Per donor, three plates each were used for CD4 naive and CD4 memory, two for CD8 naive, and one for CD8 memory. To estimate repertoire size and how much clonotype sharing occurs between individuals, the study deeply sequenced the blood TCR repertoires of 5 or 6 healthy adults. To increase sequencing depth and limit assay-specific biases, different laboratories used diverse techniques to prepare libraries and sequence TCR repertoires. Per donor, leukapheresis produced somewhere between about 0.94 and 9 billion PBMCs. Study-wide conclusions, independent of this receptor: Only blood was sampled, and tissue TCR repertoires likely differ from those in blood. Compared with non-shared clonotypes, the clonotypes found in all four sorted-subset donors had higher generation probabilities. Rarefaction of sorted-subset datasets indicated incomplete sequencing despite the large sequencing depth. Naive subsets generally had larger estimated clonotype richness than memory subsets. When several donors were compared, the shared fraction of clonotypes was around 5% for naive CD4, about 4% for naive CD8, 2% to 2.5% for memory CD4, and under 0.5% for memory CD8. Based on pairwise subsampling, the degree of clonotype sharing among donors was expected to be affected by sequencing depth. Because the study included only a small number of donors, the genetic and exposure-history diversity represented was limited.

CD8 naive samples consisted of CD45RO-negative cells that were positively selected for CCR7, yielding a CD45RA+CCR7+ population without TemRA cells. Donors were healthy HIV-negative adults with no recently reported acute infections or vaccinations. All donors were Caucasian adults living in Nashville, Tennessee, USA. Blood was obtained by leukapheresis, after which PBMCs were separated by Ficoll-Histopaque density gradient centrifugation and cryopreserved in liquid nitrogen vapor phase. Analytical flow cytometry was used to check the purity and quantity of every magnetically sorted T cell population. From each sorted fraction, genomic DNA was isolated and quantified by UV absorbance on a Nanodrop 2000c. Taken from the germline V gene (reference sequence), the CDR1 and CDR2 loops are LNHNV and YYDKDF. The cysteine opens and the phenylalanine closes a CDR3 of 12 amino acids. Solely the CDR3 DNA is kept, with 36 bases framed from the first base. V is pared back by 5 bases and J by 0 bases, with 4 bases lying between the germline termini.

A few counts support this clone. Its antigen is currently not known. No much larger clonotype is one base removed from it; base qualities were not supplied. Using the deep immunoSEQ assay, TCR CDR3 regions were amplified from genomic DNA by multiplex PCR. For each cell subset, the extracted genomic DNA was distributed evenly across all wells of several immunoSEQ 96-well plates, and each plate served as one replicate. For sorted subsets, about 200 ng genomic DNA, equal to 30,000 to 35,000 T cell genomes, was loaded into each replicate PCR. Purified libraries were quantified with a Qubit 3.0 fluorometer, sized on a Bioanalyzer 2100, and re-quantified with the KAPA Library Quantification kit. Every immunoSEQ 96-well plate was sequenced on a separate single-read 150-cycle Illumina NextSeq 550 flow cell. The original methods were these. The immunoSEQ output contained only junctional sequences without quality scores, so filtering could not match that applied to full-length reads. Sequences were annotated with PyIR, a Python wrapper for IgBLAST v1.9, and V/J genes and CDR3 were assigned using IMGT germline references. Reads with weak V/J assignments (E-value above 1e-6), missing CDR3, stop codons, out-of-frame junctions, or ambiguous translated residues were removed. V3J clonotypes were defined by identical inferred V gene, J gene, and CDR3 amino acid sequence. The percentage overlap between two repertoires was calculated by dividing the number of shared unique clonotypes by the size of the smaller repertoire. RTK rarefaction, the Chao1 estimator, and Recon v2.1 estimates of unobserved clonotypes were used to assess repertoire richness. Generation probabilities were computed with OLGA for all TCRbeta clonotypes obtained by the gDNA method from several donors. The source is immuneACCESS, and TCRdb retained only in-frame sequences with V and J called. Part of the clones is not carried over; for the studies checked, unresolved V genes explain less than half of this, and the remainder is unexplained. That table furnishes V, J and clone size, whereas the DNA furnished D and trimming. The sample yields millions of clones; approximately 94% were counted once. Clones ranked in the top ten supply approximately 1.2% of the sample.

Source material: naive CD8+ T cells sorted from blood. This specimen's cell subset or site label, interpreted: CD45RA+CCR7+. In this chain, TRBV15 is recombined with TRBJ1-1; there is no confident call for the D gene. The clonotype originates from a man between 18 and 29 years old in good health. The base sequence is TGTGCCACCAGCTTGATGAACACTGAAGCTTTCTTT. This sequence encodes CATSLMNTEAFF.